Below are 8 T cell receptor beta chains sequenced from a single sample in a study of shared clonotypes between healthy human individuals. Profiling relied on immunoSEQ multiplex PCR, and the TCRdb table lists in-frame clones only, not all of them. Seen here are around 940,000 clones, over 75% observed once, and the top ten hold roughly 1.5%. Sequencing was done on a sample of memory CD4+ T cells sorted from blood. Documented subset: CD45RA-negative fraction. The receptors come from a man between 18 and 29 years old in good health.

J is TRBJ2-7 and V is TRBV2; a possible D gene is TRBD2 (5 bases). V shed 5 bases and J shed 6 bases, with 17 bases lying between them. Per germline, CDR1 SNHLY and CDR2 FYNNEI. This CDR3 region has 14 residues. The CDR3 region is CASSPLTRRSEQYF. In DNA, the CDR3 is TGTGCCAGCAGTCCCCTCACTAGACGGAGCGAGCAGTACTTC.

This chain connects TRBV7-2 to TRBJ1-1, with a tentative D call TRBD1 (6 bases). Trimming pared 5 bases from V and 4 bases from J, leaving 14 bases between. CDR3 length: 14 amino acids. Germline-derived CDR1 and CDR2 are SGHTA and FQGNSA. This CDR3 reads CASSLMGASTEAFF. DNA of the CDR3: TGTGCCAGCAGCCTAATGGGGGCGAGCACTGAAGCTTTCTTT.

J is TRBJ2-5 and V is TRBV30; TRBD2 is a possible D gene (6 bases). This CDR3 region has 13 residues. Germline V gene data show CDR1 as GTSNPN and CDR2 as SVGIG (reference sequence). In nucleotides, the CDR3 is TGTGATCGGCCAAAGGAATTCCTCGGGAGAAAGTACTTC. Translating it yields CDRPKEFLGRKYF.

The chain combines TRBV27 with TRBJ2-1, with TRBD2 identical over 8 bases. Losses at the gene ends were 3 bases for V and 1 base for J; bases not matched to a gene: 2. Germline-derived CDR1 and CDR2 are MNHEY and SMNVEV (reference sequence). CDR3 length: 15 amino acids. The DNA for the CDR3 is TGTGCCAGCAGTTTCGAGCGGGGGTCCTACAATGAGCAGTTCTTC. It codes for CASSFERGSYNEQFF.

Notes on this clone: Other DNA sequences in this specimen translate into the identical CDR3. The chain employs TRBV2 and TRBJ2-5; D not certain. The CDR3 contains 14 residues. Trimming stripped 0 bases from V and 4 bases from J, with 9 bases between. The V gene's germline CDR1 is SNHLY and CDR2 FYNNEI. The CDR3 DNA follows: TGTGCCAGCAGTGAAGCGAGAAGTGGAGAGACCCAGTACTTC. Protein: CASSEARSGETQYF.

CDR3 region: CASSEQGAGSYEQYF. CDR3 in DNA: TGTGCCAGCAGTGAACAGGGGGCCGGGTCGTACGAGCAGTACTTC. V and J are TRBV2 and TRBJ2-7, with TRBD1 matching 8 bases. V dropped 2 bases and J dropped 4; count of bases not matched to a gene: 7. The germline V gene has CDR1 SNHLY and CDR2 FYNNEI. This CDR3 comprises 15 residues.

The chain carries TRBV5-4 and TRBJ1-1, with TRBD1 as a possible D gene (5 bases). The CDR3 consists of 15 residues. Germline CDR1 and CDR2: SGHNT and YYREEE (reference sequence). V lost 2 bases to trimming and J lost 0 bases, with 11 bases between them. CDR3 in amino acids: CASSLVDSLNTEAFF. Written as DNA, the CDR3 is TGTGCCAGCAGCTTAGTCGACAGCTTGAACACTGAAGCTTTCTTT.

The CDR3 protein is CASSPYNFRMGEQYF. The CDR3 nucleotides are TGTGCCAGCAGCCCATACAATTTCAGGATGGGCGAGCAGTACTTC. The rearrangement joins TRBV6-5 to TRBJ2-7, with D uncertain. With 6 bases removed from V and 6 bases from J, the gap between germline ends came to 21 bases. The CDR3 is made up of 15 amino acids. Germline CDR1 and CDR2: MNHEY and SVGAGI.